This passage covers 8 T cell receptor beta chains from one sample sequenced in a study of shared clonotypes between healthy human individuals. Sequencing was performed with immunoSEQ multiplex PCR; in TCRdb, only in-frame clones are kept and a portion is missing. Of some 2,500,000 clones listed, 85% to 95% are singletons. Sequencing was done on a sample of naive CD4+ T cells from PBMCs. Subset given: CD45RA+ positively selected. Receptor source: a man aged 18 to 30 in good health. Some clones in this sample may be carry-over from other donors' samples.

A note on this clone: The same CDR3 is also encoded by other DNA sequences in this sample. CDR3 in DNA: TGCGCCAGCAGCTTGGTGTCTAGCGGAGGGTATGAGCAGTACTTC. Translated: CASSLVSSGGYEQYF. V gene TRBV5-1 combines with J gene TRBJ2-7; 7 bases are shared with TRBD2. Germline V CDR1 and CDR2: SGHRS, YFSETQ. There are 15 residues in the CDR3. Trimming removed 0 bases from V and 7 bases from J; junction bases left unmatched: 10.

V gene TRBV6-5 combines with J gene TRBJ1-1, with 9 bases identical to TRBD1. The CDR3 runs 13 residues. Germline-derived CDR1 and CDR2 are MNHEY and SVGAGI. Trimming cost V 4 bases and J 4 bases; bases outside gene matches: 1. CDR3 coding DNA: TGTGCCAGCAGTTGGGACAGGGTCACTGAAGCTTTCTTT. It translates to CASSWDRVTEAFF.

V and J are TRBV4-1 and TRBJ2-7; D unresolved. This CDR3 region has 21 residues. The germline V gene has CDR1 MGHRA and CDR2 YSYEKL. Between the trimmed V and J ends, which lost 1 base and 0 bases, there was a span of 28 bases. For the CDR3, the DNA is TGCGCCAGCAGCCAAGCCCTTCTGGTGCCCTTCCCAAGTATAAGCTCCTACGAGCAGTACTTC. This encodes CASSQALLVPFPSISSYEQYF.

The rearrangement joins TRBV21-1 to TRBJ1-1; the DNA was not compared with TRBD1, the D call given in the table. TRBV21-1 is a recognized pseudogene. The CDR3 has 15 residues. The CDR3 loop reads CASRKRGTPVAEAFF. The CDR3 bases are TGTGCCAGTCGTAAAAGGGGGACACCGGTCGCTGAAGCTTTCTTT.

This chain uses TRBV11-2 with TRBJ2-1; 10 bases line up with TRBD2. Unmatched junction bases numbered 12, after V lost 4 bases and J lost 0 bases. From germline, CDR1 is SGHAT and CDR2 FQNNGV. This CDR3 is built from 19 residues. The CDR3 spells CASSSLYRASGSSYNEQFF. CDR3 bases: TGTGCCAGCAGCTCCCTGTATAGGGCTAGCGGGAGCTCCTACAATGAGCAGTTCTTC.

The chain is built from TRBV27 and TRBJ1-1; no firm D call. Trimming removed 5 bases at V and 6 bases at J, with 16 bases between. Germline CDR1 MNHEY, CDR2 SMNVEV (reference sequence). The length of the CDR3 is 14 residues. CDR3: CASSPFGEPAEAFF. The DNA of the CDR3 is TGTGCCAGCAGTCCCTTCGGCGAACCCGCTGAAGCTTTCTTT.

Here the CDR3 reads CASSLPRTGTEAFF. The CDR3 coding sequence is TGTGCCAGCAGCTTACCGAGGACAGGGACTGAAGCTTTCTTT. The chain carries TRBV7-3 and TRBJ1-1, with TRBD1 identical over 8 bases. CDR1 is SGHTA and CDR2 is FQGTGA in the germline V gene. There are 14 residues in the CDR3. V was clipped by 2 bases and J by 5 bases; unmatched bases: 4.

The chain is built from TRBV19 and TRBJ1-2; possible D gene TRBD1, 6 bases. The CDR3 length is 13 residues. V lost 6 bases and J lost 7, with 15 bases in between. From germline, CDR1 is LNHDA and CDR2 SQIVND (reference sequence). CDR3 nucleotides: TGTGCCAGTAGACGTAGGGGGGCGTCTGGCTACACCTTC. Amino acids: CASRRRGASGYTF.